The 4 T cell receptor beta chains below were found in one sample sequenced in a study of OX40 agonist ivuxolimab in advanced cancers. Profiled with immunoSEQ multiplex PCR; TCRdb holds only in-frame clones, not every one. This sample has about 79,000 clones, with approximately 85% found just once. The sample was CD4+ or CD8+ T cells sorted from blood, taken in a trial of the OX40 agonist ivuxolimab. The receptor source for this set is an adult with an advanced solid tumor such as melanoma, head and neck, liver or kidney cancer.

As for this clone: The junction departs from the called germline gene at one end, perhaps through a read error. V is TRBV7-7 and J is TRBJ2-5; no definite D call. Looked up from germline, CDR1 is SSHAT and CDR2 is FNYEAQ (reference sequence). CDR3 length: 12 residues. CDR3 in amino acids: CASSADGETQYF. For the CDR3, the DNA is TGTGCTAGCAGCGCCGATGGGGAGACCCAGTACTTC.

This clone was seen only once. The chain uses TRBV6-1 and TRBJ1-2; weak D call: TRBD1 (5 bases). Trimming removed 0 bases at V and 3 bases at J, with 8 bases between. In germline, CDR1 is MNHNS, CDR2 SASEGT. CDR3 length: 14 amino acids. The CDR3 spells CASSEAGGDYGYTF. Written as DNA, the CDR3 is TGTGCCAGCAGTGAAGCGGGGGGGGACTATGGCTACACCTTC.

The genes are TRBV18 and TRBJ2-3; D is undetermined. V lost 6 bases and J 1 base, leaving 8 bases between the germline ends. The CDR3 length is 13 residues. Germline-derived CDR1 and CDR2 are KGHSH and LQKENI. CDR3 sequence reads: CASSYLGTDTQYF. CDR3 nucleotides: TGTGCCAGCTCCTACTTGGGCACAGATACGCAGTATTTT. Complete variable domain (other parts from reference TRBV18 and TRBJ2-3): NAGVMQNPRHLVRRRGQEARLRCSPMKGHSHVYWYRQLPEEGLKFMVYLQKENIIDESGMPKERFSAEFPKEGPSILRIQQVVRGDSAAYFCASSYLGTDTQYFGPGTRLTVL.

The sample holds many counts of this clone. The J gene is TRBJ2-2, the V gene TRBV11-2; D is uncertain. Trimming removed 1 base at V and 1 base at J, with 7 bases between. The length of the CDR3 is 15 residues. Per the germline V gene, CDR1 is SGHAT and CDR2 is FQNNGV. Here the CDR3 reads CASSLVWGNTGELFF. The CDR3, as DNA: TGTGCCAGCAGCTTAGTGTGGGGGAACACCGGGGAGCTGTTTTTT.